A selection of T cell receptor beta chains follows, all from one sample in a study of T cell responses to AZD1222 COVID-19 vaccine. This table comes from immunoSEQ multiplex PCR, and its TCRdb copy is limited to in-frame clones, with some not included. The table shows approximately 110,000 clones, with 92% occurring only once. The source material was peripheral blood, sampled on day 0 of AZD1222 vaccination. The receptors originated from an adult in good health. CDR3s leave out the opening cysteine and the closing phenylalanine or tryptophan.

V gene: TRBV7-2; J gene: TRBJ2-3; CDR3 protein: ASSLELAGGVKDTQY
V gene: TRBV30; J gene: TRBJ2-3; CDR3 protein: AWSWGGGTDTQY
V gene: TRBV7-2; J gene: TRBJ1-5; CDR3 protein: ASSPWTGNQPQH
V gene: TRBV10-3; J gene: TRBJ1-2; CDR3 protein: AISEPGLGYT
V gene: TRBV7-6; J gene: TRBJ2-3; CDR3 protein: ASSLAGDTDTQY
V gene: TRBV7-8; J gene: TRBJ2-7; CDR3 protein: ASSLEGAGREQY
V gene: TRBV7-9; J gene: TRBJ2-1; CDR3 protein: ASSRPGLVQF
V gene: TRBV2; J gene: TRBJ2-1; CDR3 protein: ASSEERAEQF
V gene: TRBV6-4; J gene: TRBJ1-1; CDR3 protein: ASSEQGDTEAF
V gene: TRBV6-6; J gene: TRBJ1-2; CDR3 protein: ASALLTEQFNT
V gene: TRBV2; J gene: TRBJ1-1; CDR3 protein: ASSVSGPENTEAF
V gene: TRBV4-3; J gene: TRBJ2-7; CDR3 protein: ASSQLWGQGTGEQY
V gene: TRBV30; J gene: TRBJ1-2; CDR3 protein: AWRVGGPGYT
V gene: TRBV3-1/TRBV3-2; J gene: TRBJ2-3; CDR3 protein: ASSQRLAGGEDTQY
V gene: TRBV28; J gene: TRBJ1-6; CDR3 protein: ASSPGTRNSPLH
V gene: TRBV7-2; J gene: TRBJ2-1; CDR3 protein: ASSRTSGGYNEQF
V gene: TRBV27; J gene: TRBJ1-4; CDR3 protein: ASTRGQGGEKLF
V gene: TRBV29-1; J gene: TRBJ1-1; CDR3 protein: SVVRDRDNTEAF
V gene: TRBV13; J gene: TRBJ2-1; CDR3 protein: ASSLGRRNHNEQF
V gene: TRBV7-9; J gene: TRBJ2-1; CDR3 protein: ASSADRDHNEQF
V gene: TRBV24-1; J gene: TRBJ2-1; CDR3 protein: ATSDSHYNEQF
V gene: TRBV18; J gene: TRBJ1-5; CDR3 protein: ASSGTGDSNQPQH
V gene: TRBV15; J gene: TRBJ2-7; CDR3 protein: ATSRDRPYEQY
V gene: TRBV15; J gene: TRBJ2-5; CDR3 protein: ATSRDLGQQETQY
V gene: TRBV5-3; J gene: TRBJ1-5; CDR3 protein: ARSRRETPPSCNQPQH
V gene: TRBV7-9; J gene: TRBJ1-3; CDR3 protein: ASSLSTGLSSGNTIY
V gene: TRBV30; J gene: TRBJ1-2; CDR3 protein: AWSQGKGSYGYT
V gene: TRBV3-1/TRBV3-2; J gene: TRBJ2-1; CDR3 protein: ASSPQLTSYNEQF
V gene: TRBV6-2/TRBV6-3; J gene: TRBJ1-2; CDR3 protein: ASSWTDRNGYT
V gene: TRBV24-1; J gene: TRBJ1-1; CDR3 protein: ATSGEGTGNTEAF
V gene: TRBV18; J gene: TRBJ2-3; CDR3 protein: ASSLRQGLADTQY
V gene: TRBV9; J gene: TRBJ2-6; CDR3 protein: ASSVEAGANVLT
V gene: TRBV7-3; J gene: TRBJ2-6; CDR3 protein: ASSISGGISGANVLT
V gene: TRBV28; J gene: TRBJ2-7; CDR3 protein: ASSLSDRDEQY
V gene: TRBV18; J gene: TRBJ1-5; CDR3 protein: ASSREQGSQPQH
V gene: TRBV19; J gene: TRBJ2-3; CDR3 protein: ASSIAGDFRGQY
V gene: TRBV29-1; J gene: TRBJ1-1; CDR3 protein: SVAEPIEAF
V gene: TRBV5-1; J gene: TRBJ2-3; CDR3 protein: ASSYLAGGPQDTQY
V gene: TRBV5-1; J gene: TRBJ2-3; CDR3 protein: ASSLLAPSTDTQY
V gene: TRBV19; J gene: TRBJ1-6; CDR3 protein: ASSIGGQGWSYNSPLH
V gene: TRBV18; J gene: TRBJ1-2; CDR3 protein: ASSPGGNYGYT
V gene: TRBV24-1; J gene: TRBJ2-1; CDR3 protein: ATSDPGQGSTEQF
V gene: TRBV5-1; J gene: TRBJ2-5; CDR3 protein: ASSPWTSGLQETQY
V gene: TRBV4-1; J gene: TRBJ1-5; CDR3 protein: ASSQAGRGENSNQPQH
V gene: TRBV27; J gene: TRBJ1-6; CDR3 protein: ASSLAGSSYNSPLH
V gene: TRBV28; J gene: TRBJ2-7; CDR3 protein: AITDRGNYEQY
V gene: TRBV4-3; J gene: TRBJ2-3; CDR3 protein: ASSQGYRVGSTDTQY
V gene: TRBV5-1; J gene: TRBJ2-2; CDR3 protein: ASSFVQGGTGELF
V gene: TRBV28; J gene: TRBJ2-7; CDR3 protein: ASFFLFPISYEQY
V gene: TRBV12-3/TRBV12-4; J gene: TRBJ1-4; CDR3 protein: ASSRDTEKLF
V gene: TRBV19; J gene: TRBJ2-5; CDR3 protein: ASSELAGGRQETQY
V gene: TRBV30; J gene: TRBJ2-7; CDR3 protein: AWSVTRVHEQY
V gene: TRBV29-1; J gene: TRBJ2-1; CDR3 protein: SVGTSGRMSEQF
V gene: TRBV7-2; J gene: TRBJ1-4; CDR3 protein: ASSLTQGPNEKLF
V gene: TRBV6-5; J gene: TRBJ1-2; CDR3 protein: ASSYSTLGQGGGYT